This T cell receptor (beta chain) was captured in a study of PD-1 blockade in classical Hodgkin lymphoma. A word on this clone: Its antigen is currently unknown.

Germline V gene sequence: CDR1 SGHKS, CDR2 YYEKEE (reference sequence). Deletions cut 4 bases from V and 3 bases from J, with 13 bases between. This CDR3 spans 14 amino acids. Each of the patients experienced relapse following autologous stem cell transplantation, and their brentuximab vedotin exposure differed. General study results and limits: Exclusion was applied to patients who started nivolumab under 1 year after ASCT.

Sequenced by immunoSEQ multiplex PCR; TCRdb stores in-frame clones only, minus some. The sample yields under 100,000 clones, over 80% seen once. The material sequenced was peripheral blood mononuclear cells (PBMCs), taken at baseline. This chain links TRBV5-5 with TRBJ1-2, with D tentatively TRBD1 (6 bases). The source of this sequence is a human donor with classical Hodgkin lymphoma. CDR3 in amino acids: CASSPTDSHYGYTF. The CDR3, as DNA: TGTGCCAGCAGCCCTACGGACAGCCACTATGGCTACACCTTC.